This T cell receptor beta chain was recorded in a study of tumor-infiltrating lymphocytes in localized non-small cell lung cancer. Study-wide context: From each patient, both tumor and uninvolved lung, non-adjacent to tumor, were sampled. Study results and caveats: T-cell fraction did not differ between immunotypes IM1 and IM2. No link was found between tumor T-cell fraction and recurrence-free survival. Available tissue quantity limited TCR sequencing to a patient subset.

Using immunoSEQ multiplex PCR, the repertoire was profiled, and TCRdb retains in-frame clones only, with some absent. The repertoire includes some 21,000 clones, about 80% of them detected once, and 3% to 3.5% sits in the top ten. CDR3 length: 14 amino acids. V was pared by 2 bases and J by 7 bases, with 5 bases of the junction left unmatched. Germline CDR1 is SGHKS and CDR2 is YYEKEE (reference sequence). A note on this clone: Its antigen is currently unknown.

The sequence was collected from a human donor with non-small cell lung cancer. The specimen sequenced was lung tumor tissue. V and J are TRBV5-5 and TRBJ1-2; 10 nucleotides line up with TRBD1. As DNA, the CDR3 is TGTGCCAGCAGCTTAGGACAGGGGGTCTTTGGCTACACCTTC. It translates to CASSLGQGVFGYTF. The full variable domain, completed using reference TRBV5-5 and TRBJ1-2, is DAGVTQSPTHLIKTRGQQVTLRCSPISGHKSVSWYQQVLGQGPQFIFQYYEKEERGRGNFPDRFSARQFPNYSSELNVNALLLGDSALYLCASSLGQGVFGYTFGSGTRLTVV.